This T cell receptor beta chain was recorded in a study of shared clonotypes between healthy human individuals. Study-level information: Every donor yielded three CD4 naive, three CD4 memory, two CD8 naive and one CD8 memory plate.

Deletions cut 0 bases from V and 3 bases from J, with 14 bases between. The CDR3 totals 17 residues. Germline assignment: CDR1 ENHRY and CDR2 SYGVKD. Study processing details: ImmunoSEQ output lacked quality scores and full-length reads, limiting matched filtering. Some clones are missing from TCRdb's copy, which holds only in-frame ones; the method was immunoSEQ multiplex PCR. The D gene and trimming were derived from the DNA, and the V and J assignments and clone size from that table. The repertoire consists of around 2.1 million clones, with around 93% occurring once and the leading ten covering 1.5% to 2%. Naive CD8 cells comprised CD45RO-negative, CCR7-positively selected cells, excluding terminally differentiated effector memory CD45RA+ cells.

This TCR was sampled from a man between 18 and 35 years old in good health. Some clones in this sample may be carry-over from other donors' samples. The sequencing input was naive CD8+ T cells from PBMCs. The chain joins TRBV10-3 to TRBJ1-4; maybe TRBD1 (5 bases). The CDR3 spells CAISESRGKEANEKLFF. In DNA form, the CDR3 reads TGTGCCATCAGTGAGTCGCGGGGGAAAGAGGCTAATGAAAAACTGTTTTTT.